These T cell receptor beta chains were read from a single sample in a study of blood T cell repertoires in COVID-19. Using immunoSEQ multiplex PCR, the repertoire was profiled, and TCRdb retains in-frame clones only, with some absent. Seen here are about 300,000 clones, 83% observed once, and the top ten hold roughly 1.1%. The specimen was peripheral blood. Receptors were obtained from a woman aged 45-60 years with acute or convalescent COVID-19. The conserved cysteine and the conserved F or W are not part of the CDR3 here.

V gene: TRBV19; CDR3 protein: ASGGATSGRGNEQF
V gene: TRBV5-1; CDR3 protein: ASSYGDRDGTEAF
V gene: TRBV12-3/TRBV12-4; CDR3 protein: ASSLSNTGELF
V gene: TRBV4-3; CDR3 protein: ASSARVPDSSNEKLF
V gene: TRBV3-1/TRBV3-2; CDR3 protein: ASSQGSGQGYGYT
V gene: TRBV19; CDR3 protein: ASNPTAVNPYGYT
V gene: TRBV5-5; CDR3 protein: ASRPVASGSVYEQY
V gene: TRBV4-2; CDR3 protein: ASSQEAKGGVREQY
V gene: TRBV27; CDR3 protein: ASKNARDSYEQY
V gene: TRBV11-2; CDR3 protein: ASSWGTGRNEQF
V gene: TRBV2; CDR3 protein: ASSLAGEKLF
V gene: TRBV7-6; CDR3 protein: ASSLGIGEPYGYT
V gene: TRBV7-9; CDR3 protein: ASSLYAGGTEAF
V gene: TRBV6-5; CDR3 protein: ARNPGVEENIQY
V gene: TRBV2; CDR3 protein: ASSPWPTDTQY
V gene: TRBV15; CDR3 protein: ATSRALGNYGYT
V gene: TRBV29-1; CDR3 protein: SVEETLGSLTYEQY
V gene: TRBV10-3; CDR3 protein: AISAAGTVFQPQH
V gene: TRBV6-5; CDR3 protein: ASSLYPNSPLH
V gene: TRBV2; CDR3 protein: ASRRHPNEQF
V gene: TRBV2; CDR3 protein: ASMQGSGANVLT
V gene: TRBV6-6; CDR3 protein: ASSYNGQPEETQY
V gene: TRBV29-1; CDR3 protein: SVITGTDTQY
V gene: TRBV18; CDR3 protein: ASSPSGQANYGYT
V gene: TRBV27; CDR3 protein: ASSLSDSSHEQF
V gene: TRBV18; CDR3 protein: ASSPPRVWEETQY
V gene: TRBV7-2; CDR3 protein: ASSPPGRGRDETQY
V gene: TRBV27; CDR3 protein: ASSPMRSGGTNAYEQF
V gene: TRBV20-1; CDR3 protein: SASYGSNTEAF